The rows below give T cell receptor beta chains drawn from one sample of a study of CD8 T cells in Susac syndrome. TCRdb fed the immunoSEQ multiplex PCR reads into MiXCR, producing one record per CDR3 protein. In the table there are 95,000 to 150,000 distinct CDR3 sequences, over 85% of which are singletons. Sequences were obtained from CD8+ T cells from PBMCs. The receptors derive from a human donor with multiple sclerosis. Each CDR3 is given with its conserved first and last residue. A D gene is named only where the DNA matches it firmly. Only part of the rows carry a size: once, few, many, or a class if the clone is expanded.

j_call v_call d_call clone_size cdr3_nt cdr3_aa
TRBJ2-5 TRBV4-1 TRBD2 . TGCGCCAGCAGCCAAGTAGGTCTAGCGGGGGCGGGAGAGACCCAGTACTTC CASSQVGLAGAGETQYF
TRBJ1-1 TRBV11-2 . . TGTGCCAGCAGCTTAGCTCGGCGACGGGAGAAGGCTGAAGCTTTCTTT CASSLARRREKAEAFF
TRBJ1-4 TRBV7-8 . . TGTGCCAGCAGCAACAGGGACAATGAAAAACTGTTTTTT CASSNRDNEKLFF
TRBJ2-1 TRBV15 . . TGTGCCACCAGCGGGGGTCCCTCGACCTACAATGAGCAGTTCTTC CATSGGPSTYNEQFF
TRBJ2-3 TRBV3-1 TRBD2 . TGTGCCAGCAGCCACGCGGCCGCCGGGACTAGCGGGACCGAGCAGTATTTT CASSHAAAGTSGTEQYF
TRBJ1-3 TRBV4-1 . . TGCGCCAGCAGCCAGGGACCCCGGAGCTCTGGAAACACCATATATTTT CASSQGPRSSGNTIYF
TRBJ1-3 TRBV4-1 . . TGCGCCAGCAGCCAAGGTTCCGGGCAAAAAAGTACCATATATTTT CASSQGSGQKSTIYF
TRBJ1-1 TRBV27 . . TGTGCCAGCAGTTCCTTCCGTTCGGCTTTCTTT CASSSFRSAFF
TRBJ1-1 TRBV12-3/TRBV12-4 . . TGTGCCAGCAGTCCGCCGGGTGGGGCGCCGGCTTTCTTT CASSPPGGAPAFF
TRBJ2-1 TRBV29-1 TRBD2 . TGCAGCGTTGAACGGGGGGGCTCGAGAAATGAGCAGTTCTTC CSVERGGSRNEQFF
TRBJ1-2 TRBV4-2 . . TGTGCCAGCAGCCAGGTGCGAGGGGACTATGGCTACACCTTC CASSQVRGDYGYTF
TRBJ2-2 TRBV6-2/TRBV6-3 . . TGTGCCAGCAGTTCCCCGACTAGGACGAACACCGGGGAGCTGTTTTTT CASSSPTRTNTGELFF
TRBJ2-3 TRBV11-3 . . TGTGCCAGCAGCTTTTCGCGCGGGGGCCGAGGCACAGATACGCAGTATTTT CASSFSRGGRGTDTQYF
TRBJ2-7 TRBV9 TRBD1 . TGTGCCAGCAGCGCAGGGGGAGTTGGGGAGCAGTACTTC CASSAGGVGEQYF
TRBJ2-5 TRBV2 . . TGTGCCAGCTCGGAGGCGGCCCAGACCCAGTACTTC CASSEAAQTQYF
TRBJ2-3 TRBV3-1 . . TGTGCCAGCACTCTCGCCCCAACCGGGACCCCGGGCCCAGATACGCAGTATTTT CASTLAPTGTPGPDTQYF
TRBJ1-4 TRBV24-1 . . TGTGCCACCAGTAAAGGGATTGGAGTCGGAACTAATGAAAAACTGTTTTTT CATSKGIGVGTNEKLFF
TRBJ2-3 TRBV4-1 TRBD2 . TGCGCCAGCAGCCAAGGTGGTCCGGGACTAGCGGGGAATACGCAGTATTTT CASSQGGPGLAGNTQYF
TRBJ2-1 TRBV2 . . TGTGCCAGCAGTGAAAGGGCTATCAATGAGCAGTTCTTC CASSERAINEQFF
TRBJ1-2 TRBV9 . . TGTGCCAGCAGCGTAGGGGCGGAGTATGGCTACACCTTC CASSVGAEYGYTF
TRBJ2-6 TRBV28 TRBD1 . TGTGCCAGCAGTTTCATAGTCACAACAGGGGTGATAGCTGGGGCCAACGTCCTGACTTTC CASSFIVTTGVIAGANVLTF
TRBJ2-1 TRBV6-2/TRBV6-3 . . TGTGCCAGCAGTAACAGGGGCGCAAGGCTAGCGACTCACCCGAGCTCCTACAATGAGCAGTTCTTC CASSNRGARLATHPSSYNEQFF
TRBJ1-2 TRBV4-1 . . TGCGCCAGCAGCGACAAGGGTTCGAATGGGATATGGGGCTACACCTTC CASSDKGSNGIWGYTF
TRBJ2-1 TRBV25-1 . . TGTGCCAGCAGTATACACCGCTACAATGAGCAGTTCTTC CASSIHRYNEQFF
TRBJ1-3 TRBV4-1 . . TGCGCCAGCAGCTCCTGGGGGGAACGGGACACCATATATTTT CASSSWGERDTIYF
TRBJ2-3 TRBV15 . . TGTGCCACCAGGCCGGGACTGAGCACAGATACGCAGTATTTT CATRPGLSTDTQYF
TRBJ1-4 TRBV28 . . TGTGCCAGCAGTTTATGGGCCGGGGGACCAAATGAAAAACTGTTTTTT CASSLWAGGPNEKLFF
TRBJ1-3 TRBV20-1 . . TGCAGTGCTGGGGAGCCAGCTGGAAACACCATATATTTT CSAGEPAGNTIYF
TRBJ2-1 TRBV7-9 TRBD1 once TGTGCCAGCAGCTTAACAGGGGTCAATGAGCAGTTCTTC CASSLTGVNEQFF
TRBJ1-5 TRBV27 . . TGTGCCAGCAGCACCGGAGCCGGGTCGCCCCAGCATTTT CASSTGAGSPQHF
TRBJ1-1 TRBV5-1 TRBD1 . TGCGCCAGCAGCCAGGGGGTCAGGGGGGAAGTCACTGAAGCTTTCTTT CASSQGVRGEVTEAFF
TRBJ2-6 TRBV11-1 TRBD1 . TGTGCCAGCAGCTTCGACAGGGGGCTCTCTGGGGCCAACGTCCTGACTTTC CASSFDRGLSGANVLTF
TRBJ2-1 TRBV5-4 TRBD2 once TGTGCCAGCAGCAACCCGGCTAGCGGGACTTACAATGAGCAGTTCTTC CASSNPASGTYNEQFF
TRBJ2-7 TRBV6-1 . few TGTGCCAGCAGTGTCCAGGGGCGATCCTACGAGCAGTACTTC CASSVQGRSYEQYF
TRBJ2-2 TRBV15 TRBD1 . TGTGCCACCAGCAGAGGGCCCGGGACAGACAACACCGGGGAGCTGTTTTTT CATSRGPGTDNTGELFF
TRBJ1-3 TRBV29-1 . . TGCAGCGTTGAAGATTGGGACACGGCCCGCTCTGGAAACACCATATATTTT CSVEDWDTARSGNTIYF
TRBJ1-4 TRBV25-1 . . TGTGCCAGCAGTGATCGTCTAGACCTGAATGAAAAACTGTTTTTT CASSDRLDLNEKLFF
TRBJ2-5 TRBV6-6 . . TGTGCCAGCAGTTACACAACGAGCAAGACCCAGTACTTC CASSYTTSKTQYF
TRBJ2-5 TRBV7-9 TRBD2 . TGTGCCAGCACCCGACTAGCGGGAGTATTGCAGCAAGAGACCCAGTACTTC CASTRLAGVLQQETQYF
TRBJ1-1 TRBV4-1 . . TGCGCCAGCAGCCAAGATTCATGGAACACTGAAGCTTTCTTT CASSQDSWNTEAFF